This record looks at one TCR beta chain sequence and its context. This specimen belongs to a study of identifying expanded T cells in peripheral blood. From germline, CDR1 is SGHTS and CDR2 YDEGEE. Trimming left V 4 bases short and J 4 bases short, with 9 bases between. CDR3 size: 14 residues. Sequencing was performed with immunoSEQ multiplex PCR; in TCRdb, only in-frame clones are kept and a portion is missing. Of 100,000 or so clones listed, 87% are singletons. The sample was blood. The chain links TRBV5-8 to TRBJ2-6, with D hard to call. This receptor was taken from a person between 18 and 75 years old in good health. DNA for the CDR3: TGTGCCAGCAGCCTGGGCATCGGGGCCAACGTCCTGACTTTC. It specifies CASSLGIGANVLTF.